The rows below give T cell receptor beta chains drawn from one sample of a study of T cell responses to AZD1222 COVID-19 vaccine. Profiled with immunoSEQ multiplex PCR; TCRdb holds only in-frame clones, not every one. The sample includes approximately 190,000 clones, just over 90% of them seen just once. Source: peripheral blood, taken on day 0 of AZD1222 vaccination. The receptors originated from an adult in good health. CDR3s include the opening cysteine and the closing phenylalanine or tryptophan. D genes are given only for firm matches. Size is omitted from some rows. Given values are once, few, many or a class for expanded clones.

cdr3_nt: TGTGCCAGCAGTAAAAGGACAGGGTACGAGCAGTACTTC
cdr3_aa: CASSKRTGYEQYF
v_call: TRBV12-3/TRBV12-4
j_call: TRBJ2-7
clone_size: -
d_call: TRBD1

cdr3_nt: TGTGCCACCCACCCCAGGGAACCTAACTATGGCTACACCTTC
cdr3_aa: CATHPREPNYGYTF
v_call: TRBV25-1
j_call: TRBJ1-2
clone_size: once
d_call: -

cdr3_nt: TGTGCCAGCAAGAGAGCGGGAGGGCCGGGAGATACGCAGTATTTT
cdr3_aa: CASKRAGGPGDTQYF
v_call: TRBV21-1
j_call: TRBJ2-3
clone_size: -
d_call: -

cdr3_nt: TGTGCCAGCAGCTTGCGGATGGGCACTCATCAGCCCCAGCATTTT
cdr3_aa: CASSLRMGTHQPQHF
v_call: TRBV5-5
j_call: TRBJ1-5
clone_size: -
d_call: -

cdr3_nt: TGTGCCAGTAGTTCGACAGGGGTTCAGCCCCAGCATTTT
cdr3_aa: CASSSTGVQPQHF
v_call: TRBV19
j_call: TRBJ1-5
clone_size: -
d_call: TRBD1

cdr3_nt: TGTGCCAGCATGACAGGGTATGGAAACACCATATATTTT
cdr3_aa: CASMTGYGNTIYF
v_call: TRBV6-5
j_call: TRBJ1-3
clone_size: few
d_call: TRBD1

cdr3_nt: TGTGCCAGTAGTTTGGACAGGGGGCGTAGCAATCAGCCCCAGCATTTT
cdr3_aa: CASSLDRGRSNQPQHF
v_call: TRBV19
j_call: TRBJ1-5
clone_size: -
d_call: TRBD1

cdr3_nt: TGCAGTGCTAGCAGGAACTATGGCTACACCTTC
cdr3_aa: CSASRNYGYTF
v_call: TRBV20-1
j_call: TRBJ1-2
clone_size: -
d_call: -

cdr3_nt: TGTGCCAGCAGCCGTAGGGTCCTCACTAGCGGGAGGAGAAATGAGCAGTTCTTC
cdr3_aa: CASSRRVLTSGRRNEQFF
v_call: TRBV5-6
j_call: TRBJ2-1
clone_size: -
d_call: TRBD2

cdr3_nt: TGTGCCAGCGTCGGGGGTGGGACGGCTAATGAAAAACTGTTTTTT
cdr3_aa: CASVGGGTANEKLFF
v_call: TRBV2
j_call: TRBJ1-4
clone_size: -
d_call: -

cdr3_nt: TGCGCCAGCAGCGCCGGACAGAACAATGAGCAGTTCTTC
cdr3_aa: CASSAGQNNEQFF
v_call: TRBV5-1
j_call: TRBJ2-1
clone_size: -
d_call: -

cdr3_nt: TGTGCCATCAGCCGGGACCTAAGCAATGAGCAGTTCTTC
cdr3_aa: CAISRDLSNEQFF
v_call: TRBV10-3
j_call: TRBJ2-1
clone_size: -
d_call: -

cdr3_nt: TGTGCCAGCCGATTTAGTCCCTACAATGAGCAGTTCTTC
cdr3_aa: CASRFSPYNEQFF
v_call: TRBV27
j_call: TRBJ2-1
clone_size: -
d_call: -

cdr3_nt: TGTGCCAGCAGCTCCGGGAGTTACTCCTACAATGAGCAGTTCTTC
cdr3_aa: CASSSGSYSYNEQFF
v_call: TRBV7-2
j_call: TRBJ2-1
clone_size: -
d_call: -

cdr3_nt: TGTGCCAGCAGCTACCCGGGCCTAGCGGACTACAATGAGCAGTTCTTC
cdr3_aa: CASSYPGLADYNEQFF
v_call: TRBV7-2
j_call: TRBJ2-1
clone_size: -
d_call: TRBD2

cdr3_nt: TGTGCCAGTAGCATCCCCGGAAAGGCAGATGGCTACACCTTC
cdr3_aa: CASSIPGKADGYTF
v_call: TRBV19
j_call: TRBJ1-2
clone_size: once
d_call: -

cdr3_nt: TGTGCCAGCAAGGCCTGGGCAGCCAGGAACACTGAAGCTTTCTTT
cdr3_aa: CASKAWAARNTEAFF
v_call: TRBV6-5
j_call: TRBJ1-1
clone_size: -
d_call: -

cdr3_nt: TGCGCCAGCAGCCAAGAGGCGAGGGGGCTAGGGGACACTGAAGCTTTCTTT
cdr3_aa: CASSQEARGLGDTEAFF
v_call: TRBV4-3
j_call: TRBJ1-1
clone_size: -
d_call: TRBD1

cdr3_nt: TGTGCCAGCAGCCCCCTCTCGGGGGCGGAATACAATGAGCAGTTCTTC
cdr3_aa: CASSPLSGAEYNEQFF
v_call: TRBV7-3
j_call: TRBJ2-1
clone_size: -
d_call: -

cdr3_nt: TGTGCCAGCAGCGACCGACAGGGGGCTGGAAACACCATATATTTT
cdr3_aa: CASSDRQGAGNTIYF
v_call: TRBV3-1/TRBV3-2
j_call: TRBJ1-3
clone_size: -
d_call: TRBD1

cdr3_nt: TGTGCCAGCAGCGTGGGACAGGGAGACTACGAGCAGTACTTC
cdr3_aa: CASSVGQGDYEQYF
v_call: TRBV7-2
j_call: TRBJ2-7
clone_size: -
d_call: TRBD1

cdr3_nt: TGTGCCAGCAGTTTGGGGGGCACCGGGGAGCTGTTTTTT
cdr3_aa: CASSLGGTGELFF
v_call: TRBV28
j_call: TRBJ2-2
clone_size: -
d_call: -

cdr3_nt: TGTGCCAGCTCAGGTACAGGGGGTAGGACTGAAGCTTTCTTT
cdr3_aa: CASSGTGGRTEAFF
v_call: TRBV18
j_call: TRBJ1-1
clone_size: -
d_call: TRBD1

cdr3_nt: TGTGCCAGCAGTGGACAGGGCTTTCAGCCCCAGCATTTT
cdr3_aa: CASSGQGFQPQHF
v_call: TRBV27
j_call: TRBJ1-5
clone_size: -
d_call: TRBD1

cdr3_nt: TGTGCCAGCGCTGGCCTCAATCCCTACGAGCAGTACTTC
cdr3_aa: CASAGLNPYEQYF
v_call: TRBV6-5
j_call: TRBJ2-7
clone_size: -
d_call: -

cdr3_nt: TGCGCCAGCAGCTTAGACACGAACACTGAAGCTTTCTTT
cdr3_aa: CASSLDTNTEAFF
v_call: TRBV5-1
j_call: TRBJ1-1
clone_size: once
d_call: -

cdr3_nt: TGTGCCAGCACCGGACAAGTTGAAGCTTTCTTT
cdr3_aa: CASTGQVEAFF
v_call: TRBV7-3
j_call: TRBJ1-1
clone_size: -
d_call: -

cdr3_nt: TGTGCCAGTAGTATAGAGGCGGATTCCTATGGCTACACCTTC
cdr3_aa: CASSIEADSYGYTF
v_call: TRBV19
j_call: TRBJ1-2
clone_size: -
d_call: -

cdr3_nt: TGTGCCAGCAGTCTACTTACAATTACTGGAAACACCATATATTTT
cdr3_aa: CASSLLTITGNTIYF
v_call: TRBV2
j_call: TRBJ1-3
clone_size: once
d_call: -